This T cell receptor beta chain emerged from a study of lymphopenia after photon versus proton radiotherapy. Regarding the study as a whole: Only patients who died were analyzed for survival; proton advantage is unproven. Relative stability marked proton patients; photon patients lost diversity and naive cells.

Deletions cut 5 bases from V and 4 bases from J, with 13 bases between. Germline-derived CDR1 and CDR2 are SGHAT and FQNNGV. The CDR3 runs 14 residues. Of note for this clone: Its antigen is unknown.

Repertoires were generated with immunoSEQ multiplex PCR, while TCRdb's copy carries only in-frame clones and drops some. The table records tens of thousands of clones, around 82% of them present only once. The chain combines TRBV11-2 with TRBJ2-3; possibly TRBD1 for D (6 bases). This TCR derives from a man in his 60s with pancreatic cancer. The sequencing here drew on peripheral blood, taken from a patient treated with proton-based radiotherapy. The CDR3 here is CASSQGHKADTQYF. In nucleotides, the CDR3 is TGTGCCAGCAGCCAGGGACACAAAGCAGATACGCAGTATTTT.